Following are 2 T cell receptor beta chains from one sample sequenced in a study of shared clonotypes between healthy human individuals. Assay: immunoSEQ multiplex PCR; the TCRdb copy retains only in-frame clones and omits some. The repertoire holds about 2,500,000 clones, with 90% to 95% as singletons. Source material: naive CD4+ T cells sorted from blood. Subset: CD45RA+ positively selected. Receptors originate from a man aged 18-30 years in good health.

The J gene is TRBJ1-6, the V gene TRBV21-1. TRBV21-1 is deemed a pseudogene. The CDR3 is 14 residues long. The CDR3 DNA sequence: TGTGCCAGCAGCAAAGCGGGGGGTAATTCACCCCTCCACTTT. It codes for CASSKAGGNSPLHF.

The V gene is TRBV9, the J gene TRBJ1-3; 10 nucleotides match TRBD1. This CDR3 has 14 amino acids. Germline trimming cut 5 bases from V and 6 bases from J; bases unmatched to any gene: 5. From germline, CDR1 is SGDLS and CDR2 YYNGEE. This chain's CDR3 is CASSTGTGENTIYF. The CDR3, as DNA: TGTGCCAGCAGTACTGGGACAGGGGAAAACACCATATATTTT.